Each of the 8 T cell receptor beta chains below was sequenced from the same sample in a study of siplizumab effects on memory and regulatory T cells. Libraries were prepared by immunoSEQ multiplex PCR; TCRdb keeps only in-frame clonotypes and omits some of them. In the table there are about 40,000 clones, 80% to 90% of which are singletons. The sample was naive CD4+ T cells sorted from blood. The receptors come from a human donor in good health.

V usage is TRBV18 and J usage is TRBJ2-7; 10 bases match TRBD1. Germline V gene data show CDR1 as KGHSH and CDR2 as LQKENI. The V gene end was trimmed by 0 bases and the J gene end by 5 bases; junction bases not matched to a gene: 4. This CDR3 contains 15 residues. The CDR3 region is CASSPPTGGADEQYF. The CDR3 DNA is TGTGCCAGCTCACCACCGACAGGGGGCGCAGACGAGCAGTACTTC.

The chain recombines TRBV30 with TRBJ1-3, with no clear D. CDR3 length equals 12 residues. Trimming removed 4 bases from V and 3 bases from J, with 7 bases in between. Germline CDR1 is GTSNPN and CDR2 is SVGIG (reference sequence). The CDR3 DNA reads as TGTGCCTGGAAGGACGGTGGAAACACCATATATTTT. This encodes CAWKDGGNTIYF.

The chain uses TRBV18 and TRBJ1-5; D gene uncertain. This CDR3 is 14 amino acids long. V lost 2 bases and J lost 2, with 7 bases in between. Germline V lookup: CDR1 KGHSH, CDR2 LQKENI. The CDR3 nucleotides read TGTGCCAGCTCACCAGGGGAACGCAATCAGCCCCAGCATTTT. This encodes CASSPGERNQPQHF. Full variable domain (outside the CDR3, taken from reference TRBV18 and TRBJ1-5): NAGVMQNPRHLVRRRGQEARLRCSPMKGHSHVYWYRQLPEEGLKFMVYLQKENIIDESGMPKERFSAEFPKEGPSILRIQQVVRGDSAAYFCASSPGERNQPQHFGDGTRLSIL.

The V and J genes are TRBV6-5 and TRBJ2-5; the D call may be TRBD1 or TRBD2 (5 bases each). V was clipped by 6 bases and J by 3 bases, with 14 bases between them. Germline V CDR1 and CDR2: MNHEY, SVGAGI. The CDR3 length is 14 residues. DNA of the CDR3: TGTGCCAGCAGCCCCACGGGACGAGAAGAGACCCAGTACTTC. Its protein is CASSPTGREETQYF.

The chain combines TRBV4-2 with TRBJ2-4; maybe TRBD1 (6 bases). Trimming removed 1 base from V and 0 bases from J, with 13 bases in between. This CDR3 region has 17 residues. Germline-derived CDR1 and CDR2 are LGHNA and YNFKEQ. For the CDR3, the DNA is TGTGCCAGCAGCCAAGCTTTTTCACAGGGAGCCAAAAACATTCAGTACTTC. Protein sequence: CASSQAFSQGAKNIQYF.

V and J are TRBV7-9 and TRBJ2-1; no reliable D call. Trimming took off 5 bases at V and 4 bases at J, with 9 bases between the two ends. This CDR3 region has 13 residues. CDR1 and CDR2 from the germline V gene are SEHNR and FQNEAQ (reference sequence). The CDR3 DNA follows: TGTGCCAGCAGCCGTGACGGTTACAATGAGCAGTTCTTC. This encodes CASSRDGYNEQFF.

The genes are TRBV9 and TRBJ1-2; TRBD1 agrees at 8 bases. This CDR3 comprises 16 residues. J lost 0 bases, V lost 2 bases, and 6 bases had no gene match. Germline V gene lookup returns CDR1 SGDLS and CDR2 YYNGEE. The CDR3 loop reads CASSVGTGVSNYGYTF. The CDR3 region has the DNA TGTGCCAGCAGCGTCGGGACAGGCGTTTCTAACTATGGCTACACCTTC.

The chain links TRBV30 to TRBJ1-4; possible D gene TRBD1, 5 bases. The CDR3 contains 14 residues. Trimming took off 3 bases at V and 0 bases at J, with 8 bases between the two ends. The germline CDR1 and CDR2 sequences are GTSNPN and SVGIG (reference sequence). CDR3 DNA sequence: TGTGCCTGGAGGGACACCGCAACTAATGAAAAACTGTTTTTT. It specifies CAWRDTATNEKLFF. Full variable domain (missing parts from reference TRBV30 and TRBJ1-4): SQTIHQWPATLVQPVGSPLSLECTVEGTSNPNLYWYRQAAGRGLQLLFYSVGIGQISSEVPQNLSASRPQDRQFILSSKKLLLSDSGFYLCAWRDTATNEKLFFGSGTQLSVL.